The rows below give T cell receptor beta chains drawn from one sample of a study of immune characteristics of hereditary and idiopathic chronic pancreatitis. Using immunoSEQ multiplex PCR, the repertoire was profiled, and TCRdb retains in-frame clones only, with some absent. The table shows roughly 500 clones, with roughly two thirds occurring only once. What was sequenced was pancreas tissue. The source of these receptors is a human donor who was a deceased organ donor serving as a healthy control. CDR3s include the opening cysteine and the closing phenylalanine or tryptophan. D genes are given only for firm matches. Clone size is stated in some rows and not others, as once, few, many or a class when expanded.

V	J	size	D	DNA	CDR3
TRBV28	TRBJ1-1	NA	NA	TGTGCCAGCAGTCCACGGACAGCCGTCGTCGCTGAAGCTTTCTTT	CASSPRTAVVAEAFF
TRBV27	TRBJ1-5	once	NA	TGTGCCAGCAGTCTTATCCCCGGGGGCAAAGGCAATCAGCCCCAGCATTTT	CASSLIPGGKGNQPQHF
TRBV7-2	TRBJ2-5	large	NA	TGTGCCAGCAGCCCCACCTACACTAGCACGGAGACCCAGTACTTC	CASSPTYTSTETQYF
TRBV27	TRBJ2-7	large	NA	TGTGCCAGCAGCCTCTACCCGCCCCCATACGAGCAGTACTTC	CASSLYPPPYEQYF
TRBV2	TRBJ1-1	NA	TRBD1	TGTGCCGTGGACAGGGAGGAAGCTTTCTTT	CAVDREEAFF
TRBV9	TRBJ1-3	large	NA	TGTGCCAGCGGACCGGGACGGGTCTCTGGAAACACCATATATTTT	CASGPGRVSGNTIYF
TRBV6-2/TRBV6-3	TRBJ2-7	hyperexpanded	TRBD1	TGTGCCAGCAGTACCCGACAGGGGCGCCACGAGCAGTACTTC	CASSTRQGRHEQYF
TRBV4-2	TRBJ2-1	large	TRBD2	TGTGCCAGCAGCCTCCTGGCCAGCGGGACGAACAATGAGCAGTTCTTC	CASSLLASGTNNEQFF
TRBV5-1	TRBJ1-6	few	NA	TGCGCCAGCAGCTTGGTCAGGAGCAACAGGGAATCCTCCTATAATTCACCCCTCCACTTT	CASSLVRSNRESSYNSPLHF
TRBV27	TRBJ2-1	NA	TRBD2	TGTACCAGCAGTCCTCGACCGGGACTAGCGGGAAATGAGCAGTTCTTC	CTSSPRPGLAGNEQFF
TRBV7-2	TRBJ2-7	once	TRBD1	TGTGCCAGCAGCTTAGCCTCGAGGGGGCCCTCGGGCTCCTACGAGCAGTACTTC	CASSLASRGPSGSYEQYF
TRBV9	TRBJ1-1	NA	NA	TGTGCCAGCAGCGTTTCCCCAAACACTGAAGCTTTCTTT	CASSVSPNTEAFF
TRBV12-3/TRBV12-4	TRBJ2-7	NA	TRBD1	TGTGCCAGCAGGGGGGACAGCTCCTACGAGCAGTACTTC	CASRGDSSYEQYF
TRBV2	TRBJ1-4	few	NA	TGTGCCAGCCAACGGGACACCTCAACTAATGAAAAACTGTTTTTT	CASQRDTSTNEKLFF
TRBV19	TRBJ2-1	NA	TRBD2	TGTGCCAGTAGTCCAGGGACTAGCGGGTTCCCCTCCTACAATGAGCAGTTCTTC	CASSPGTSGFPSYNEQFF
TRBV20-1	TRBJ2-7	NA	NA	TGCAGTGCTAGAGTTGCGGGGCCCCAGTACTTC	CSARVAGPQYF
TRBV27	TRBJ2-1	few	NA	TGTGCCAGCGGGCTCCAGGTATTTAACAATGAGCAGTTCTTC	CASGLQVFNNEQFF
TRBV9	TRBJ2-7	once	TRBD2	TGTGCCAGCAGCCGGGGGGGCAGCTCCTACGAGCAGTACTTC	CASSRGGSSYEQYF
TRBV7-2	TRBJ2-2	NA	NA	TGTGCCAGCAGCTTAGCCCAGTACACCGGGGAGCTGTTTTTT	CASSLAQYTGELFF
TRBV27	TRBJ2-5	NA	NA	TGTGCCAGCAGTTTATCCAGCCAAGAGACCCAGTACTTC	CASSLSSQETQYF
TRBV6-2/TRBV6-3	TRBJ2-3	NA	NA	TGTGCCAGCAGCCTTTGGCAGGGAATAGATACGCAGTATTTT	CASSLWQGIDTQYF
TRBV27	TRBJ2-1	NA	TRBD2	TGTGCCAGCAGTCCTCGACCGGGACTAGCGGGAAATGAGCAGTTCTTC	CASSPRPGLAGNEQFF